The entry below describes one T cell receptor (beta chain). Its antigen is still unknown. Profiling relied on immunoSEQ multiplex PCR, and the TCRdb table lists in-frame clones only, not all of them. This sample carries 95,000 to 110,000 clones, approximately 86% of them seen once, and the ten largest clones take 3.3%. The data belong to a study of T cell responses to AZD1222 COVID-19 vaccine. Losses at the gene ends were 2 bases for V and 0 bases for J; bases not matched to a gene: 2. The germline V gene has CDR1 SGHVS and CDR2 FQNEAQ. The CDR3 consists of 16 residues. Study-wide points: The donor group comprised mostly white British people and more females; the analysis possibly underestimated clonal diversity. No day 14 peak samples; only post-peak repertoires were characterized. Baseline testing showed seropositivity in only five to seven AZD1222 recipients. Breadth and depth of Spike-specific TCRs rose after two AZD1222 doses.

Here the sequenced sample was peripheral blood, taken 28 days after the second dose of the MenACWY control vaccine. The chain combines TRBV7-8 with TRBJ2-2; TRBD2 matches 8 bases. The TCR was taken from an adult who received the MenACWY meningococcal vaccine as a control. This CDR3 reads CASSLLAGTNTGELFF. The CDR3, as DNA: TGTGCCAGCAGCTTATTAGCGGGAACGAACACCGGGGAGCTGTTTTTT.